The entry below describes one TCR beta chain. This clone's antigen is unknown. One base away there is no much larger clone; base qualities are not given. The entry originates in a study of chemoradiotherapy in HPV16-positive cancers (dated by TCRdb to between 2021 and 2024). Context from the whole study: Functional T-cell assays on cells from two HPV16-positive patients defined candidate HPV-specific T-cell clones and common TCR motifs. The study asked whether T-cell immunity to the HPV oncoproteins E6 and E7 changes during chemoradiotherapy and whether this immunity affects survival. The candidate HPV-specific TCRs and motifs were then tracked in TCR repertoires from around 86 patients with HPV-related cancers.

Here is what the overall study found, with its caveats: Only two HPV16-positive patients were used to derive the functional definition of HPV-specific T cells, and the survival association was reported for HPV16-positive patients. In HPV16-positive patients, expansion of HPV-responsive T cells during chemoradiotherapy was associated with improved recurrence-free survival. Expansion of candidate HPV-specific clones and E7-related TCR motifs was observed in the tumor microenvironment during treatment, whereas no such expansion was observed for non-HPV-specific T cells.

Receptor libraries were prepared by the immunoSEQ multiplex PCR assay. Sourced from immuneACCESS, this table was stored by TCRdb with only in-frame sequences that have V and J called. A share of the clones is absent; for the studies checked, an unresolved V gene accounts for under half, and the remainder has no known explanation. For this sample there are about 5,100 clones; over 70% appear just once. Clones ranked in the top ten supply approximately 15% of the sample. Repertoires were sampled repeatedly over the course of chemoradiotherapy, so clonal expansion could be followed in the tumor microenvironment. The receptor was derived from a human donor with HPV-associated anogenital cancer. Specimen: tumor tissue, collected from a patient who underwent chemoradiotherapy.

In nucleotide form, the sequence is TGTGCCAGCAGTTTCGACAGGGTCACAGATACGCAGTATTTT. This gives the protein CASSFDRVTDTQYF. This chain joins TRBV27 to TRBJ2-3, with 7 central nucleotides matching TRBD1. CDR1 MNHEY and CDR2 SMNVEV were looked up in the germline V gene (reference sequence). The cysteine opens and the phenylalanine closes a CDR3 of 14 amino acids. The entry retains the CDR3 DNA only, 42 bases that are in frame from base 1. Germline trimming: 3 bases from V, 2 bases from J; junction bases outside gene matches: 2.